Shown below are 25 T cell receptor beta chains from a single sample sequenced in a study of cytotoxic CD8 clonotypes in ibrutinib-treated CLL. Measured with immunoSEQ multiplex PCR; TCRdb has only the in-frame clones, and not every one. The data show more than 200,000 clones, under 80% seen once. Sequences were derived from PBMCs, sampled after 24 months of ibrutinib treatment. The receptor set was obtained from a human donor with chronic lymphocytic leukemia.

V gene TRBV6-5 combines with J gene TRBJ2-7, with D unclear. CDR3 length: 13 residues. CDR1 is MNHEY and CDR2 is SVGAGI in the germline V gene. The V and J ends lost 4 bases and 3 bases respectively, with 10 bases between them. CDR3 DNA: TGTGCCAGCAGTTCTCTGGCTAACTACGAGCAGTACTTC. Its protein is CASSSLANYEQYF.

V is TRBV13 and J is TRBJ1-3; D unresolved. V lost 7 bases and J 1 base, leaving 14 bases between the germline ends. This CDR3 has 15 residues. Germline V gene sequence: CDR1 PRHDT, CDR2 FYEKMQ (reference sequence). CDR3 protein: CASTLPGRSGNTIYF. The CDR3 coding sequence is TGTGCCAGCACCCTCCCTGGGAGATCTGGAAACACCATATATTTT.

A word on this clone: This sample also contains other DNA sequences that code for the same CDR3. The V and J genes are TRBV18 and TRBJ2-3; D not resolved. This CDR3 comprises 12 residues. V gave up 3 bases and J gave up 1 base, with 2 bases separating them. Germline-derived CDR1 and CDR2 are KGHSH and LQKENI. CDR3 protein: CASSPRTDTQYF. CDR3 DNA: TGTGCCAGCTCACCCCGCACAGATACGCAGTATTTT.

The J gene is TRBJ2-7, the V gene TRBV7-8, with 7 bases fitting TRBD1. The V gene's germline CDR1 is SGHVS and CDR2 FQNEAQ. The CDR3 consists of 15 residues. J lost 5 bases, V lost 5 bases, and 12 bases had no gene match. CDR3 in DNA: TGTGCCAGCAGCCCTTTTCCGGACAGGATCGACGAGCAGTACTTC. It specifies CASSPFPDRIDEQYF.

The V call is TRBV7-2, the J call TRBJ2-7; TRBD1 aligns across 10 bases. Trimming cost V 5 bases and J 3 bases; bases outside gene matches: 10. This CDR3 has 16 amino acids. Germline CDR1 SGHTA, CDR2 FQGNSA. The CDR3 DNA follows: TGTGCCAGCAGCGCCGGACAGGGGGGATGGTACTACGAGCAGTACTTC. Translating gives CASSAGQGGWYYEQYF.

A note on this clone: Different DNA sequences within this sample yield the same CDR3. The CDR3 is CSVARTSGSYEQYF. The CDR3 DNA reads as TGCAGCGTGGCCCGGACTAGCGGGAGTTACGAGCAGTACTTC. The chain has TRBV29-1 and TRBJ2-7, with 13 bases matching TRBD2. Germline V CDR1 and CDR2: SQVTM, ANQGSEA. V lost 6 bases to trimming and J lost 4 bases; unmatched junction nucleotides: 6. The CDR3 has 14 residues.

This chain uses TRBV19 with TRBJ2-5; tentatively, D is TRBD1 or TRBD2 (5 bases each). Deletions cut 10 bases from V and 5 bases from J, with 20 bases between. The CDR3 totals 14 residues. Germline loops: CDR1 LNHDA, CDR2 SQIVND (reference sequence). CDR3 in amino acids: CATGTGSDGETQYF. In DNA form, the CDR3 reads TGTGCCACCGGGACGGGGTCCGACGGGGAGACCCAGTACTTC.

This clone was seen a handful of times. DNA for the CDR3: TGCGCCAGCAGCCAAGATCACAGGAACTATGGCTACACCTTC. It is translated as CASSQDHRNYGYTF. This sequence joins TRBV4-1 and TRBJ1-2; tentatively, D is TRBD1 (5 bases). Trimming removed 0 bases at V and 2 bases at J, with 7 bases between. This CDR3 has 14 amino acids. CDR1 is MGHRA, CDR2 YSYEKL, per germline.

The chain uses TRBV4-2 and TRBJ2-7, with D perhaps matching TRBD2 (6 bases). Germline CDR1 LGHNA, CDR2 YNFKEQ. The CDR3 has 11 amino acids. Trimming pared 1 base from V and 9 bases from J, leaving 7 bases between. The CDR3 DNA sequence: TGTGCCAGCAGCCAAGCCGGGAGGCAGTACTTC. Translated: CASSQAGRQYF.

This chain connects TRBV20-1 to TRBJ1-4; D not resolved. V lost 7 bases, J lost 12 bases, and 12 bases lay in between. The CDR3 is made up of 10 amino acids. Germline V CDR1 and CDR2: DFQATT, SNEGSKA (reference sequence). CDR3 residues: CSVSDAELFF. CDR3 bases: TGCAGTGTCTCGGATGCGGAACTGTTTTTT.

The CDR3 spells CSVPGPSDTQYF. The CDR3 nucleotides are TGCAGCGTCCCGGGACCCTCAGATACGCAGTATTTT. The chain carries TRBV29-1 and TRBJ2-3, with D perhaps assigned TRBD1 or TRBD2 (5 bases each). Deletions cut 6 bases from V and 4 bases from J, with 11 bases between. Germline loops: CDR1 SQVTM, CDR2 ANQGSEA. This CDR3 is built from 12 residues.

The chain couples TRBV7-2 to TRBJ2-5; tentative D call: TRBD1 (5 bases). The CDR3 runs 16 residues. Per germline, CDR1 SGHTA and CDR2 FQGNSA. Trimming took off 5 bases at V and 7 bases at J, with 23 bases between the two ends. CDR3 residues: CASSKSSPMGPGTQYF. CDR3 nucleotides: TGTGCCAGCAGCAAGTCGTCCCCCATGGGGCCTGGGACCCAGTACTTC.

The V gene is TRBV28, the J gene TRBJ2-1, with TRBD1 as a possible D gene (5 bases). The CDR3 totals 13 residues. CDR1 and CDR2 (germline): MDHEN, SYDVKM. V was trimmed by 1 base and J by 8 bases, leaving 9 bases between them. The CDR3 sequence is CASSLSGKHEQFF. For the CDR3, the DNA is TGTGCCAGCAGTTTATCAGGGAAGCATGAGCAGTTCTTC.

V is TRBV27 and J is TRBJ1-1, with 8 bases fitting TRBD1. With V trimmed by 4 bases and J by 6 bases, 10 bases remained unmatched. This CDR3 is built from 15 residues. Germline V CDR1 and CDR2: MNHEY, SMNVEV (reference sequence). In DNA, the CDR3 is TGTGCCAGCAGTTCTCTCGGACAGGGTTGGGCTGAAGCTTTCTTT. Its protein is CASSSLGQGWAEAFF.

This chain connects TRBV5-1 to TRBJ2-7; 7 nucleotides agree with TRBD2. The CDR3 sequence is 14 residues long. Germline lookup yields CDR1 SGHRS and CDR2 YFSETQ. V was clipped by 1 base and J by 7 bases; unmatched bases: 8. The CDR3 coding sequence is TGCGCCAGCAGCTTGCAATACCAGGGAGGGGAGCAGTACTTC. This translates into CASSLQYQGGEQYF. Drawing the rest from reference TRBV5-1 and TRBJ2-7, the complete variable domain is KAGVTQTPRYLIKTRGQQVTLSCSPISGHRSVSWYQQTPGQGLQFLFEYFSETQRNKGNFPGRFSGRQFSNSRSEMNVSTLELGDSALYLCASSLQYQGGEQYFGPGTRLTVT.

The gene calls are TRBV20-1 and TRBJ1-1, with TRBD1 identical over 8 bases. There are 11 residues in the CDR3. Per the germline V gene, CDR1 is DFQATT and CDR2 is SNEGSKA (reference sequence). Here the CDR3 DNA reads TGCAGGACAGGGGAGGACGCTGAAGCTTTCTTT. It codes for CRTGEDAEAFF.

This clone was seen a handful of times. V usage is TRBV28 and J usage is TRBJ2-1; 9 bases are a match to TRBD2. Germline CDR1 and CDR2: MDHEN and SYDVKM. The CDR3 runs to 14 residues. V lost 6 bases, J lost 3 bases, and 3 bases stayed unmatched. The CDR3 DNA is TGTGCCAGCAGCAGACTAGCGGTCTACAATGAGCAGTTCTTC. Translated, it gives CASSRLAVYNEQFF.

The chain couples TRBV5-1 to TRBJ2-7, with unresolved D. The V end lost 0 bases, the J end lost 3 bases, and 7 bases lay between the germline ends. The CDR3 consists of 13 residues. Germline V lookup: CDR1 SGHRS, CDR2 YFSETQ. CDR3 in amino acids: CASSLVPFYEQYF. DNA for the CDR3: TGCGCCAGCAGCTTGGTCCCCTTCTACGAGCAGTACTTC.

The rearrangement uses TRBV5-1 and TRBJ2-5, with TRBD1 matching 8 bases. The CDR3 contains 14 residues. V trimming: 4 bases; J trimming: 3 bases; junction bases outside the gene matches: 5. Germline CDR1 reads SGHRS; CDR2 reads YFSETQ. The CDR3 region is CASSEQGGEETQYF. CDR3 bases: TGCGCCAGCAGCGAACAGGGGGGAGAAGAGACCCAGTACTTC.

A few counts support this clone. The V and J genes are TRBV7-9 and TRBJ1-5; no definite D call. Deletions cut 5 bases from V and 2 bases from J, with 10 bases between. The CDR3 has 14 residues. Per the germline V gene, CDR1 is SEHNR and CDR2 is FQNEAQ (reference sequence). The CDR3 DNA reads TGTGCCAGCAGCCGGAGGGAAGGCAATCAGCCCCAGCATTTT. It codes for CASSRREGNQPQHF.

CDR3 residues: CASSPTSGSTDTQYF. CDR3 DNA: TGTGCCAGCAGCCCCACTAGCGGGAGCACAGATACGCAGTATTTT. This chain links TRBV9 with TRBJ2-3; TRBD2 matches at 9 bases. From germline, CDR1 is SGDLS and CDR2 YYNGEE. The CDR3 has 15 amino acids. V was pared by 4 bases and J by 0 bases, with 3 bases of the junction left unmatched. The whole variable domain, remainder taken from reference TRBV9 and TRBJ2-3, is DSGVTQTPKHLITATGQRVTLRCSPRSGDLSVYWYQQSLDQGLQFLIQYYNGEERAKGNILERFSAQQFPDLHSELNLSSLELGDSALYFCASSPTSGSTDTQYFGPGTRLTVL.

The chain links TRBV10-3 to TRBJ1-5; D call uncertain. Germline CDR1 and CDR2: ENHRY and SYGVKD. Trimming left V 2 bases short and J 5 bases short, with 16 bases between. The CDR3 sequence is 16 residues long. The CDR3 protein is CAISERAAKGYQPQHF. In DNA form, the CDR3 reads TGTGCCATCAGTGAGAGGGCAGCCAAGGGCTATCAGCCCCAGCATTTT.

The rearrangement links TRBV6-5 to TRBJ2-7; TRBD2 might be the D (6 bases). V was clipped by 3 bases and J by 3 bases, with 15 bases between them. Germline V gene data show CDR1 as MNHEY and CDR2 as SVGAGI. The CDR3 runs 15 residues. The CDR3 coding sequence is TGTGCCAGCAGTTATTTGTGGGGACTGGGCTACGAGCAGTACTTC. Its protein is CASSYLWGLGYEQYF.

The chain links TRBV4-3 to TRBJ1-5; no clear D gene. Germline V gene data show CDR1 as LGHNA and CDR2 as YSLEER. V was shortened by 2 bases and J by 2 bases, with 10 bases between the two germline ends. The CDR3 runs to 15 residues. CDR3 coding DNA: TGCGCCAGCAGCCAAACCACGTCGGGCAATCAGCCCCAGCATTTT. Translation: CASSQTTSGNQPQHF.

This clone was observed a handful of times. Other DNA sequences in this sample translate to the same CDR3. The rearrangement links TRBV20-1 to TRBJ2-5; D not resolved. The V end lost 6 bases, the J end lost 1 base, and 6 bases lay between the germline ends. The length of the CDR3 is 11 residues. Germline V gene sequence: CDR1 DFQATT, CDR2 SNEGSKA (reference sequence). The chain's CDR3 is CSAPGQETQYF. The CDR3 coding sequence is TGCAGTGCGCCGGGCCAAGAGACCCAGTACTTC.